This T cell receptor (beta chain) stems from a study of cytomegalovirus exposure and HLA in healthy donors. Overall study: The approximately 110 validation repertoires, a later analysis reported, used the same platform as the roughly 700 repertoires from the first cohort. Findings and limits, study-wide: Both high specificity and high sensitivity reportedly marked the classifier's diagnosis of cytomegalovirus status. It was found in a later analysis that first-cohort TCR clusters tended to co-occur in the approximately 130 validation repertoires.

The CDR3 has 16 amino acids. Assay used: immunoSEQ multiplex PCR; TCRdb lists only in-frame clones, some missing. The top ten hold about 1.6% of the sample, which has 150,000 to 200,000 clones, about 82% seen once. This clone was observed a few times. The antigen remains undetermined. The chain recombines TRBV21-1 with TRBJ2-3; the table assigns TRBD2, which was not confirmed against the DNA. TRBV21-1 represents a pseudogene. The source of this sequence is a woman aged 18 to 35 in good health and CMV-seronegative. Sequenced material: PBMCs. The CDR3 DNA reads TGTGCCAGCAGCAAAGATAAGCGGGAGTCCACAGATACGCAGTATTTT. Translating gives CASSKDKRESTDTQYF.